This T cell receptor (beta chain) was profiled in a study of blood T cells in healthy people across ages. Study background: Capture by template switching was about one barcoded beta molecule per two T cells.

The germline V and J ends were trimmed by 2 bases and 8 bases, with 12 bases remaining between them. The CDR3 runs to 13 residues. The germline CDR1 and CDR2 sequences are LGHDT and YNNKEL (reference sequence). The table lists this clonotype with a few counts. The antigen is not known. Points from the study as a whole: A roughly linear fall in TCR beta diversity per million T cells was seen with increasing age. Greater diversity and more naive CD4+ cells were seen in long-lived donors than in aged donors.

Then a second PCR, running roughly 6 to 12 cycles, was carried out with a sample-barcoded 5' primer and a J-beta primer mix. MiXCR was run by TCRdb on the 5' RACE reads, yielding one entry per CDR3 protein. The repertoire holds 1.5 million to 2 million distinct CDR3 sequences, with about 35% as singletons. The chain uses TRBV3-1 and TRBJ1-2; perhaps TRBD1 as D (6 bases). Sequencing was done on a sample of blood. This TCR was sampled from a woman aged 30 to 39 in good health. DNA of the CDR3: TGTGCCAGCAGCCAACTGGGGGCAAGGGGCTACACCTTC. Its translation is CASSQLGARGYTF.